Each of the 5 T cell receptor beta chains below was sequenced from the same sample in a study of shared T cell receptors in the human thymus (dated by TCRdb to the early 2020s). Preparation of the library involved the immunoSEQ multiplex PCR assay. TCRdb took this table from immuneACCESS and kept in-frame rearrangements with V and J called. Such tables lack part of the clones; where checked against another copy, unresolved V genes explain under half of the gap, and the rest is unexplained. The sample includes roughly 560,000 clones, with more than 75% observed a single time. Of the sample, more than 0.01% falls within the top ten clones. The sample was also linked to a second study, of human thymus T cells.

The sample comprised thymocytes. The receptor set was obtained from a boy younger than two with a congenital heart defect. Donor details come from another sample of the same person, matched by shared clones.

The CDR3 reads CASSWGQNDRNNEQFF. The DNA of the CDR3 is TGTGCCAGCAGTTGGGGCCAGAACGACCGGAACAATGAGCAGTTCTTC. The chain is built from TRBV27 and TRBJ2-1, with TRBD1 as a possible D gene (5 bases). Germline lookup yields CDR1 MNHEY and CDR2 SMNVEV (reference sequence). V was clipped by 4 bases and J by 5 bases, with 18 bases between them. The CDR3 loop spans 16 amino acids.

V gene TRBV10-3 combines with J gene TRBJ2-7, with 10 nucleotides matching TRBD2. The J segment lost 7 bases and the V segment lost 4 bases, leaving 4 bases of the junction unmatched. The germline V gene encodes CDR1 ENHRY and CDR2 SYGVKD. This CDR3 has 13 amino acids. The CDR3 loop is CAISASGGGEQYF. CDR3 in DNA: TGTGCCATCAGTGCTAGCGGGGGCGGGGAGCAGTACTTC.

The V gene is TRBV29-1, the J gene TRBJ2-7, with 8 bases lining up with TRBD1. With 7 bases clipped from V and 6 bases from J, the junction kept 20 bases outside the gene matches. The CDR3 sequence is 16 residues long. The germline V gene has CDR1 SQVTM and CDR2 ANQGSEA. CDR3 region: CSASRIDRDRHREQYF. CDR3 coding DNA: TGCAGCGCTTCTCGAATTGACCGGGACAGGCATCGCGAGCAGTACTTC.

This chain joins TRBV10-1 and TRBJ2-1; 9 bases line up with TRBD2. Germline V lookup: CDR1 WNHNN, CDR2 SYGVQD (reference sequence). The V and J ends lost 3 bases and 5 bases, in that order; junction bases with no gene match: 8. There are 16 residues in the CDR3. The CDR3 spells CASSDREREEDNEQFF. For the CDR3, the DNA is TGCGCCAGCAGTGACCGGGAGCGGGAGGAGGACAATGAGCAGTTCTTC.

The rearrangement uses TRBV29-1 and TRBJ2-1; D might be TRBD2 (7 bases). V was clipped by 4 bases and J by 6 bases, with 25 bases between them. Germline V gene sequence: CDR1 SQVTM, CDR2 ANQGSEA. CDR3 length equals 17 residues. Here the CDR3 reads CSVVQQKGVGGLNEQFF. CDR3 nucleotide sequence: TGCAGCGTTGTCCAGCAGAAGGGTGTCGGGGGGCTCAATGAGCAGTTCTTC.